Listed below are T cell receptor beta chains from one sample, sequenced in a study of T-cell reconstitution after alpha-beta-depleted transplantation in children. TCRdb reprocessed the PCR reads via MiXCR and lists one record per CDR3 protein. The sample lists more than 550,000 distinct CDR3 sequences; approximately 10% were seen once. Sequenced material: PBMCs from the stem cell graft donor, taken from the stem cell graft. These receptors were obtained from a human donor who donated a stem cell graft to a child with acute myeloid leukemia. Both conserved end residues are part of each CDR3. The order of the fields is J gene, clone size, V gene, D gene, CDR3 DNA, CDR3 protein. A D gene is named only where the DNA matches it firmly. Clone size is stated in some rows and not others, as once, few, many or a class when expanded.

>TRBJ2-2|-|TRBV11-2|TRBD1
TGTGCCAGCAGCCAAAGACAGGGGGAAGCCGGGGAGCTGTTTTTT
CASSQRQGEAGELFF
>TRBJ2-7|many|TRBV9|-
TGTGCCAGCAGCACTCTGATGAGTCCTGCGGACGAGCAGTACTTC
CASSTLMSPADEQYF
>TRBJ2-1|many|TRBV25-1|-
TGTGCCAGCAGTGAATACGAGCAGGGCGATAAGTCCTACAATGAGCAGTTCTTC
CASSEYEQGDKSYNEQFF
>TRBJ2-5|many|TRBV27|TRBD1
TGTGCCAGCAGTCTCTCAGGACAGGGTGAAGAGACCCAGTACTTC
CASSLSGQGEETQYF
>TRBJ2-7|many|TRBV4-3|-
TGCGCCAGCAGCCAAGAGAGGACGGGGGGCCTAGTATTCTACGAGCAGTACTTC
CASSQERTGGLVFYEQYF
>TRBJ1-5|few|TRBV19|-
TGTGCCAGTAGTGGGGGGTATCAGCCCCAGCATTTT
CASSGGYQPQHF
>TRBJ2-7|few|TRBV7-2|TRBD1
TGTGCCAGCAGCTGGAACACAGGGGCTTCTTTCTACGAGCAGTACTTC
CASSWNTGASFYEQYF
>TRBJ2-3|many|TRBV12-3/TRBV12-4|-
TGTGCCAGCAGTTTACTGGCAGTTTCTAGCACAGATACGCAGTATTTT
CASSLLAVSSTDTQYF
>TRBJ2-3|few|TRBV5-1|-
TGCGCCAGCAGCTACGGACCCCGCACAGATACGCAGTATTTT
CASSYGPRTDTQYF
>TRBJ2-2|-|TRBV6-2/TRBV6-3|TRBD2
TGTGCCAGCAGTATCCGGGACTATCGAACCGGGGAGCTGTTTTTT
CASSIRDYRTGELFF
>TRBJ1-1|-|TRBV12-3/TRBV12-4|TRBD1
TGTGCCAGCAGGCTTTCCGGGACAGGGATGAACACTGAAGCTTTCTTT
CASRLSGTGMNTEAFF
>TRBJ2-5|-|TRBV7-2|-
TGTGCCAGCAGCCCTGTGGGATGGGGTGGTGAGACCCAGTACTTC
CASSPVGWGGETQYF
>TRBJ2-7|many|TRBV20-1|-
TGCAGTGCTAGAGGGCAGGTGAGCTCCTACGAGCAGTACTTC
CSARGQVSSYEQYF
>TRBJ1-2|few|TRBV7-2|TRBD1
TGTGCCAGCAGCGTAGGAGGGGGCCCTAACTATGGCTACACCTTC
CASSVGGGPNYGYTF
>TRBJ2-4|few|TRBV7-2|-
TGTGCCAGCAGCTTAGTGTTGGGGCAATCCAACATTCAGTACTTC
CASSLVLGQSNIQYF
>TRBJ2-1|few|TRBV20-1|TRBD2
TGCAGTGCCCACGGCGGGCGGACTAGCGGTTACAATGAGCAGTTCTTC
CSAHGGRTSGYNEQFF
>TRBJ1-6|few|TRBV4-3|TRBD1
TGCGCCAGCAGCCAAGATTCCGGGACAGGGGCTTCACCCCTCCACTTT
CASSQDSGTGASPLHF
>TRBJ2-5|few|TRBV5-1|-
TGCGCCAGCAGCTACCTCTGGGGCCAAGAGACCCAGTACTTC
CASSYLWGQETQYF
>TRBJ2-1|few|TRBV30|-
TGTGCCTGGACCGGGACGAACTCCTACAATGAGCAGTTCTTC
CAWTGTNSYNEQFF
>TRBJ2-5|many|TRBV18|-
TGTGCCAGCTCACCGGCAGGGGTAGAGACCCAGTACTTC
CASSPAGVETQYF
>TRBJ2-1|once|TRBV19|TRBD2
TGTGCCAGTAGTGTCTATTCCGGGAGGGACAATGAGCAGTTCTTC
CASSVYSGRDNEQFF
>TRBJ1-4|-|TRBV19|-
TGTGCCAGTACCAATCTAATAGGGCCGAAGTTTTTT
CASTNLIGPKFF
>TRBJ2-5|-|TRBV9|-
TGTGCCAGCAGCGCGGGAGCCGGGACAGTCCGAGAGACCCAGTACTTC
CASSAGAGTVRETQYF
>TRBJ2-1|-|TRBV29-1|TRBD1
TGCAGCGTTTGGGGACAGGGGGCCCCTGGGGCCTACAATGAGCAGTTCTTC
CSVWGQGAPGAYNEQFF
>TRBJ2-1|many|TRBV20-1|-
TGCAGTGCTAGACGATTCCCGCTCGCGGGAATAAACAATGAGCAGTTCTTC
CSARRFPLAGINNEQFF
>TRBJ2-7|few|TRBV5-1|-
TGCGCCAGCAGCATCATCGGGGACCCCGTGTCTGGCGAGCAGTACTTC
CASSIIGDPVSGEQYF
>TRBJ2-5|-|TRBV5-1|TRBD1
TGCGCCAGCAGCTTGGGGGGCCTCACAGGGGGCGTCCGGGAGACCCAGTACTTC
CASSLGGLTGGVRETQYF
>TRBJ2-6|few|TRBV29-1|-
TGCAGCGTTGCAGGGTGGGAGGCCAACGTCCTGACTTTC
CSVAGWEANVLTF
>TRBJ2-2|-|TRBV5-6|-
TGTGCCAGCAGCTTGGGACACGCCACCGGGGAGCTGTTTTTT
CASSLGHATGELFF
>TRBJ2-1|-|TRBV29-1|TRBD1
TGCAGCGTATGGGGGGACAGGGAGTCAAATGAGCAGTTCTTC
CSVWGDRESNEQFF
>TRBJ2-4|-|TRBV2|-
TGTGCCAGCAGTTTCGTCGGAGCGTCGATACTAGCCAAAAACATTCAGTACTTC
CASSFVGASILAKNIQYF